This is a list of T cell receptor beta chains from one sample in a study of blood T cell repertoires in COVID-19. Sequencing used immunoSEQ multiplex PCR; TCRdb keeps in-frame clones, though not all of them. The sample includes approximately 200,000 clones, roughly 80% of them seen just once. What was sequenced was PBMCs or T cells enriched from blood (not recorded which). These receptors originate from a woman in her forties with acute COVID-19. Each CDR3 is given with its conserved first and last residue. A D gene is named only where the DNA matches it firmly. Size values are once, few and many counts, or a class for expanded clones, and some rows have none.

d_call: NA
clone_size: NA
v_call: TRBV5-1
j_call: TRBJ2-1
cdr3_nt: TGCGCCAGCAGCTTGGTTTCTCCCAGCTACAATGAGCAGTTCTTC
cdr3_aa: CASSLVSPSYNEQFF

d_call: NA
clone_size: NA
v_call: TRBV4-2
j_call: TRBJ2-7
cdr3_nt: TGTGCCAGCAGCCCTGCTGGCGGGACGGGCTACGAGCAGTACTTC
cdr3_aa: CASSPAGGTGYEQYF

d_call: NA
clone_size: NA
v_call: TRBV7-8
j_call: TRBJ2-7
cdr3_nt: TGTGCCAGCAGCCAGACCACCCCGCGGGACGAGCAGTACTTC
cdr3_aa: CASSQTTPRDEQYF

d_call: NA
clone_size: few
v_call: TRBV30
j_call: TRBJ1-1
cdr3_nt: TGTGCCTGTAACAGTTTGAACACTGAAGCTTTCTTT
cdr3_aa: CACNSLNTEAFF

d_call: TRBD1
clone_size: NA
v_call: TRBV6-4
j_call: TRBJ1-2
cdr3_nt: TGTGCCAGCAGTGACTCGAGTCAACTGGGACAGGGCAGTGGGGTCTATGGCTACACCTTC
cdr3_aa: CASSDSSQLGQGSGVYGYTF

d_call: TRBD1
clone_size: NA
v_call: TRBV27
j_call: TRBJ1-2
cdr3_nt: TGTGCCAGCAGACTCGCCCCCGGACAGGGGGTGTTTGGCTACACCTTC
cdr3_aa: CASRLAPGQGVFGYTF

d_call: NA
clone_size: NA
v_call: TRBV2
j_call: TRBJ2-7
cdr3_nt: TGTGCCAGCAGTCGACTCTACGAGCAGTACTTC
cdr3_aa: CASSRLYEQYF

d_call: NA
clone_size: NA
v_call: TRBV5-8
j_call: TRBJ2-7
cdr3_nt: TGTGCCAGCAGTCGCAGGCAGGGGTCCTACGAGCAGTACTTC
cdr3_aa: CASSRRQGSYEQYF

d_call: TRBD1
clone_size: NA
v_call: TRBV11-1
j_call: TRBJ2-5
cdr3_nt: TGTGCCAGCAGGGGACAGTTACAAGAGACCCAGTACTTC
cdr3_aa: CASRGQLQETQYF

d_call: NA
clone_size: NA
v_call: TRBV28
j_call: TRBJ2-5
cdr3_nt: TGTGCCAGCAGTCCCGGAACAGGGATGGGAGAGACCCAGTACTTC
cdr3_aa: CASSPGTGMGETQYF

d_call: NA
clone_size: NA
v_call: TRBV28
j_call: TRBJ1-5
cdr3_nt: TGTGCCAGCACAGGGTCTAAATATAGCAATCAGCCCCAGCATTTT
cdr3_aa: CASTGSKYSNQPQHF

d_call: NA
clone_size: NA
v_call: TRBV21-1
j_call: TRBJ2-1
cdr3_nt: TGTGCCAGCAGCAAAGGACGGGGGTTCCTACTCGGGGATGAGCAGTTCTTC
cdr3_aa: CASSKGRGFLLGDEQFF

d_call: NA
clone_size: many
v_call: TRBV2
j_call: TRBJ1-1
cdr3_nt: TGTGCCAGCAGGGCCGGATCGGGGGGAACTGAAGCTTTCTTT
cdr3_aa: CASRAGSGGTEAFF

d_call: TRBD1
clone_size: NA
v_call: TRBV6-6
j_call: TRBJ1-6
cdr3_nt: TGTGCCAGCAGTACGGGACAGCCTAATTCACCCCTCCACTTT
cdr3_aa: CASSTGQPNSPLHF

d_call: TRBD1
clone_size: medium-sized
v_call: TRBV10-3
j_call: TRBJ2-7
cdr3_nt: TGTGCCATCAGTGAAGGCCGTGACAGGGATGGTAAGGACGAGCAGTACTTC
cdr3_aa: CAISEGRDRDGKDEQYF

d_call: TRBD2
clone_size: NA
v_call: TRBV30
j_call: TRBJ2-1
cdr3_nt: TGTGCCTGGAGTCTAGCGGGAGGTAATGAGCAGTTCTTC
cdr3_aa: CAWSLAGGNEQFF